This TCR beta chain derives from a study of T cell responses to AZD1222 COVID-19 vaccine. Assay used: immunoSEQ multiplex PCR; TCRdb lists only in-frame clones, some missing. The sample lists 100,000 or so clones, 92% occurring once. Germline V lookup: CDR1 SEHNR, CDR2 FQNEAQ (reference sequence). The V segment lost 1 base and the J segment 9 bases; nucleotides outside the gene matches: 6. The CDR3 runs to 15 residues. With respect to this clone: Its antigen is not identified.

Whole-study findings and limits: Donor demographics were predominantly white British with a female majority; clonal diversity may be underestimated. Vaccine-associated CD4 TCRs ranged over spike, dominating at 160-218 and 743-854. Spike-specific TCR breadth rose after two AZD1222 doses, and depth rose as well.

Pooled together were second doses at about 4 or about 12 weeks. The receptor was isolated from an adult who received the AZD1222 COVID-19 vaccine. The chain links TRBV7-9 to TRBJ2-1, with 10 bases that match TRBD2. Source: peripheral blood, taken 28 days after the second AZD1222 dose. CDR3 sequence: CASSLGAGGQIEQFF. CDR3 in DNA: TGTGCCAGCAGCTTAGGAGCGGGGGGGCAGATTGAGCAGTTCTTC.